These 23 T cell receptor beta chains were sequenced from one sample in a study of T cells during gluten challenge in celiac disease. Lineage-negative, tetramer-binding CD3+ CD4+ cells lacking CD45RA and CD62L but expressing integrin beta7 were gated. Paired single-cell TRA and TRB sequences were amplified by three nested PCRs with multiplexed primers. TCRdb ran MiXCR on the single-cell sequencing reads and lists one entry per CDR3 protein. The profile shows hundreds of distinct CDR3 sequences, under 15% of them singletons. The sequences come from gluten-specific CD4+ T cells sorted from blood using tetramers, collected at baseline or on day 6, 14 or 28 of gluten challenge (not recorded which). All receptors derive from a female donor with celiac disease.

Within the sample, this clonotype is medium-sized. The chain is built from TRBV29-1 and TRBJ2-3; D is unclear. Trimming took off 4 bases at V and 0 bases at J, with 11 bases between the two ends. The germline V gene encodes CDR1 SQVTM and CDR2 ANQGSEA. This CDR3 comprises 14 residues. DNA for the CDR3: TGCAGCGTTGGGTTTGGGGAAAGCACAGATACGCAGTATTTT. Translated: CSVGFGESTDTQYF.

Relative to its sample, this clonotype is large. The CDR3 is CSGNRLQRTEAFF. Here the CDR3 DNA reads TGCAGTGGAAATAGGTTACAACGCACTGAAGCTTTCTTT. The rearrangement joins TRBV20-1 to TRBJ1-1; D unclear. The germline gives CDR1 DFQATT, CDR2 SNEGSKA (reference sequence). Trimming pared 7 bases from V and 4 bases from J, leaving 16 bases between. This CDR3 comprises 13 residues.

By its share, this clonotype is medium-sized. J is TRBJ2-3 and V is TRBV20-1; either TRBD1 or TRBD2 may fit D (5 bases each). Trimming shortened V by 6 bases and J by 12 bases, and 22 bases separated the two germline ends. CDR3 length equals 13 residues. CDR1 is DFQATT, CDR2 SNEGSKA, per germline (reference sequence). The CDR3 coding sequence is TGCAGTGCACCCGGGGCCATTGGGGGATTCCAGTATTTT. Its translation: CSAPGAIGGFQYF.

About this clonotype itself: A read error may explain this, as a much larger clone is one base away. The chain has TRBV29-1 and TRBJ1-5, with D maybe TRBD1 (5 bases). Per the germline V gene, CDR1 is SQVTM and CDR2 is ANQGSEA. V gave up 6 bases and J gave up 5 bases, with 11 bases separating them. CDR3 length equals 12 residues. The CDR3 sequence: CSVGGLDQPQHF. The CDR3 DNA sequence: TGCAGCGTGGGGGGACTGGATCAGCCCCAGCATTTT.

This clonotype ranks as hyperexpanded. The genes are TRBV29-1 and TRBJ1-4, with D hard to call. V was clipped by 4 bases and J by 6 bases, with 12 bases between them. This CDR3 comprises 13 residues. Per germline, CDR1 SQVTM and CDR2 ANQGSEA. The CDR3 nucleotides are TGCAGCGTTGCCCTACCGGCTGATGAAAAACTGTTTTTT. Amino acid sequence: CSVALPADEKLFF. Filled out from reference TRBV29-1 and TRBJ1-4, the complete variable domain reads SAVISQKPSRDICQRGTSLTIQCQVDSQVTMMFWYRQQPGQSLTLIATANQGSEATYESGFVIDKFPISRPNLTFSTLTVSNMSPEDSSIYLCSVALPADEKLFFGSGTQLSVL.

This clonotype is medium-sized (0.01 to 0.1%) by share. This chain joins TRBV29-1 and TRBJ1-1; TRBD1 aligns across 7 bases. J gave up 5 bases and V 4 bases, and 7 bases lay outside the gene matches. In germline, CDR1 is SQVTM, CDR2 ANQGSEA. The CDR3 extends over 13 amino acids. CDR3 residues: CSVGAGGTTEAFF. The CDR3 nucleotides are TGCAGCGTTGGGGCAGGGGGTACTACTGAAGCTTTCTTT.

This clonotype ranks as large (0.1 to 1%). This chain connects TRBV24-1 to TRBJ1-2, with TRBD1 as a possible D gene (5 bases). The CDR3 runs 14 residues. Trimming removed 3 bases at V and 4 bases at J, with 11 bases between. CDR1 and CDR2 (germline): KGHDR, SFDVKD. CDR3 sequence: CATSDGQGLYGYTF. The CDR3 nucleotides are TGTGCCACCAGTGATGGGCAGGGCCTCTATGGCTACACCTTC.

By share, this clonotype ranks as medium-sized. The rearrangement uses TRBV20-1 and TRBJ1-2; tentative D call: TRBD1 (5 bases). Germline CDR1 reads DFQATT; CDR2 reads SNEGSKA (reference sequence). Trimming removed 7 bases from V and 0 bases from J, with 18 bases in between. This CDR3 has 15 residues. This CDR3 reads CSGGGSRQSNYGYTF. For the CDR3, the DNA is TGCAGTGGAGGCGGTTCCAGACAGTCTAACTATGGCTACACCTTC.

This clonotype is medium-sized in the sample. This CDR3 is CAWSVEGWDTGELFF. The CDR3 region has the DNA TGTGCCTGGAGTGTGGAGGGGTGGGACACCGGGGAGCTGTTTTTT. The chain couples TRBV30 to TRBJ2-2; D possibly corresponds to TRBD2 (6 bases). The germline V gene encodes CDR1 GTSNPN and CDR2 SVGIG (reference sequence). The CDR3 is 15 amino acids. V was clipped by 0 bases and J by 3 bases, with 11 bases between them.

The chain carries TRBV7-2 and TRBJ2-1, with D uncertain. Looked up from germline, CDR1 is SGHTA and CDR2 is FQGNSA. The CDR3 is 11 amino acids. Trimming took off 5 bases at V and 6 bases at J, with 5 bases between the two ends. CDR3 in DNA: TGTGCCAGCAGCCTGAGCAATGAGCAGTTCTTC. As protein: CASSLSNEQFF. The full variable domain, completed using reference TRBV7-2 and TRBJ2-1, is GAGVSQSPSNKVTEKGKDVELRCDPISGHTALYWYRQSLGQGLEFLIYFQGNSAPDKSGLPSDRFSAERTGGSVSTLTIQRTQQEDSAVYLCASSLSNEQFFGPGTRLTVL.

The V gene is TRBV7-9, the J gene TRBJ1-4; D is perhaps TRBD1 (5 bases). The CDR3 has 16 amino acids. V lost 5 bases to trimming and J lost 4 bases, with 17 bases between them. Germline V CDR1 and CDR2: SEHNR, FQNEAQ (reference sequence). This CDR3 reads CASSVKTGGYNEKLFF. In DNA, the CDR3 is TGTGCCAGCAGCGTAAAAACTGGGGGGTATAATGAAAAACTGTTTTTT.

This clonotype was seen at least ten times. The chain recombines TRBV5-6 with TRBJ2-3; no firm D call. The germline gives CDR1 SGHDT, CDR2 YYEEEE. V shed 6 bases and J shed 2 bases, with 10 bases lying between them. This CDR3 is built from 13 residues. CDR3 nucleotide sequence: TGTGCCAGCACCATCAGTAACACAGATACGCAGTATTTT. This sequence encodes CASTISNTDTQYF.

The rearrangement joins TRBV4-2 to TRBJ2-3, with a possible D match to TRBD2 (6 bases). Germline CDR1 and CDR2: LGHNA and YNFKEQ. V gave up 8 bases and J gave up 2 bases, with 17 bases separating them. CDR3 length: 15 residues. This CDR3 is CASAFSLANTDTQYF. CDR3 nucleotides: TGTGCCAGCGCCTTCTCTCTAGCGAACACAGATACGCAGTATTTT.

This clonotype occurred many times. The genes are TRBV14 and TRBJ2-2, with a tentative D call TRBD1 (6 bases). CDR1 SGHDN and CDR2 FVKESK come from the germline V gene. The CDR3 contains 17 residues. V was cut by 1 base and J by 1 base, with 13 bases left in between. CDR3 amino acids: CASSQGLQGWNTGELFF. Here the CDR3 DNA reads TGTGCCAGCAGCCAAGGCCTACAGGGATGGAACACCGGGGAGCTGTTTTTT.

In its sample, this clonotype ranks as hyperexpanded. The chain combines TRBV29-1 with TRBJ2-3; 7 positions agree with TRBD1. The V gene's germline CDR1 is SQVTM and CDR2 ANQGSEA. The J segment lost 3 bases and the V segment lost 7 bases, leaving 7 bases of the junction unmatched. The CDR3 loop spans 13 amino acids. This CDR3 reads CSGTGDWTDTQYF. The CDR3 DNA sequence: TGCAGCGGTACAGGGGATTGGACAGATACGCAGTATTTT.

The chain recombines TRBV25-1 with TRBJ1-1, with no clear D. Germline V gene lookup returns CDR1 MGHDK and CDR2 SYGVNS. The CDR3 extends over 14 amino acids. V gave up 1 base and J gave up 4 bases, with 10 bases separating them. CDR3 protein: CASSELAAGTEAFF. As DNA, the CDR3 is TGTGCCAGCAGTGAATTAGCAGCCGGCACTGAAGCTTTCTTT.

By share of the sample, this clonotype is medium-sized (0.01 to 0.1%). The chain employs TRBV29-1 and TRBJ2-4, with 9 nucleotides matching TRBD1. The CDR3 is made up of 12 amino acids. The V gene end was trimmed by 7 bases and the J gene end by 9 bases; junction bases not matched to a gene: 7. CDR1 and CDR2 (germline): SQVTM, ANQGSEA. CDR3 bases: TGCAGCGCCAGACAGGGGGACGGCATTCAGTACTTC. It is translated as CSARQGDGIQYF.

The chain links TRBV4-3 to TRBJ2-3, with a possible D match to TRBD2 (6 bases). Between the trimmed V and J ends, which lost 0 bases and 5 bases, there was a span of 18 bases. The CDR3 totals 17 residues. The germline V gene has CDR1 LGHNA and CDR2 YSLEER. CDR3 protein: CASSQETREVGGDTQYF. CDR3 nucleotides: TGCGCCAGCAGCCAAGAGACCAGGGAAGTGGGGGGAGATACGCAGTATTTT.

This clonotype is categorized as medium-sized (0.01 to 0.1%). The gene calls are TRBV7-2 and TRBJ2-1; D unresolved. V lost 2 bases, J lost 10 bases, and 18 bases lay in between. This CDR3 has 15 residues. Germline lookup yields CDR1 SGHTA and CDR2 FQGNSA. CDR3 loop: CASSLRALDQGEQFF. The CDR3 DNA reads as TGTGCCAGCAGCTTAAGGGCCCTCGACCAAGGCGAGCAGTTCTTC.

This clonotype was counted ten times or more. The chain employs TRBV20-1 and TRBJ2-7, with 12 nucleotides matching TRBD2. The CDR3 extends over 15 amino acids. Germline CDR1 DFQATT, CDR2 SNEGSKA (reference sequence). Germline trimming cut 5 bases from V and 0 bases from J; bases unmatched to any gene: 5. This CDR3 is CSAPTSGSPSYEQYF. CDR3 bases: TGCAGTGCTCCGACTAGCGGGAGTCCCTCCTACGAGCAGTACTTC.

Comments on this clonotype: The DNA is left out, because the CDR3 cannot be placed on it with certainty; the CDR3 is given as TCRdb lists it. This chain uses TRBV4-1 with TRBJ2-2; the tabulated D call, TRBD1, remains unverified against the DNA. Counting both end residues, the CDR3 totals 17 amino acids. The germline CDR1 and CDR2 sequences are MGHRA and YSYEKL. The CDR3 spells CASSPWGGGLTPGSCFF.

The rearrangement joins TRBV7-9 to TRBJ2-2; perhaps TRBD1 as D (6 bases). The CDR3 has 13 residues. V was cut by 5 bases and J by 6 bases, with 10 bases left in between. Germline-derived CDR1 and CDR2 are SEHNR and FQNEAQ (reference sequence). The CDR3, as DNA: TGTGCCAGCAGCCCAGGGGATCCCGGGGAGCTGTTTTTT. Its translation is CASSPGDPGELFF.

This clonotype is hyperexpanded within its sample. This chain connects TRBV7-2 to TRBJ2-3, with unresolved D. CDR1 is SGHTA and CDR2 is FQGNSA in the germline V gene. This CDR3 has 13 amino acids. Trimming stripped 1 base from V and 2 bases from J, with 4 bases between. CDR3 region: CASSLVDTDTQYF. As DNA, the CDR3 is TGTGCCAGCAGCTTAGTCGACACAGATACGCAGTATTTT.